A single sample is the source of the 32 T cell receptor beta chains below, sequenced in a study of identical twins. In TCRdb, the 5' RACE reads were re-called with MiXCR into one record per CDR3 protein. The sample yields roughly 690,000 distinct CDR3 sequences, 5.5% to 6.5% seen once. The sequenced sample consisted of naive T cells sorted from blood. The receptor source for this set is a man aged 18-30 years in good health.

There are many counts of this clonotype. The chain recombines TRBV10-2 with TRBJ2-3; the D is unclear. The CDR3 is 12 amino acids. The germline CDR1 and CDR2 sequences are WSHSY and SAAADI. V gave up 6 bases and J gave up 6 bases, with 10 bases separating them. CDR3 bases: TGCGCCAGCAGCGACTGGGCGGATACGCAGTATTTT. It codes for CASSDWADTQYF.

This clonotype was found many times. J is TRBJ1-5 and V is TRBV27, with 8 bases that match TRBD1. The CDR3 runs to 14 residues. V was pared by 5 bases and J by 4 bases, with 4 bases of the junction left unmatched. The V gene's germline CDR1 is MNHEY and CDR2 SMNVEV (reference sequence). The chain's CDR3 is CASSPRQGNQPQHF. The DNA for the CDR3 is TGTGCCAGCAGTCCCCGACAGGGGAATCAGCCCCAGCATTTT.

This clonotype occurred a few times. The V call is TRBV4-3, the J call TRBJ2-7; tentatively, D is TRBD1 or TRBD2 (5 bases each). V was clipped by 0 bases and J by 0 bases, with 12 bases between them. CDR3 size: 16 residues. Germline CDR1 LGHNA, CDR2 YSLEER. DNA for the CDR3: TGCGCCAGCAGCCAAGAGATCCGGGACCGCTCCTACGAGCAGTACTTC. The encoded protein is CASSQEIRDRSYEQYF.

This clonotype was detected ten times or more. V is TRBV7-2 and J is TRBJ2-3, with unresolved D. Trimming cost V 3 bases and J 0 bases, with 16 bases left between them. Germline loops: CDR1 SGHTA, CDR2 FQGNSA. This CDR3 is built from 17 residues. The CDR3 here is CASSFAVISASTDTQYF. CDR3 nucleotide sequence: TGTGCCAGCAGCTTCGCGGTTATTTCCGCTAGCACAGATACGCAGTATTTT.

This clonotype has a handful of counts. The chain couples TRBV25-1 to TRBJ2-1, with 7 positions matching TRBD2. V was clipped by 6 bases and J by 6 bases; unmatched bases: 8. The CDR3 is 14 residues long. Germline loops: CDR1 MGHDK, CDR2 SYGVNS. The DNA for the CDR3 is TGTGCCAGCAGCCACGTCGGACTAGGCAATGAGCAGTTCTTC. Protein: CASSHVGLGNEQFF. Full variable domain (missing parts from reference TRBV25-1 and TRBJ2-1): EADIYQTPRYLVIGTGKKITLECSQTMGHDKMYWYQQDPGMELHLIHYSYGVNSTEKGDLSSESTVSRIRTEHFPLTLESARPSHTSQYLCASSHVGLGNEQFFGPGTRLTVL.

The chain uses TRBV11-2 and TRBJ1-1, with D possibly TRBD1 on 5 matching bases. The CDR3 is 17 residues long. Germline CDR1 reads SGHAT; CDR2 reads FQNNGV. Trimming stripped 0 bases from V and 4 bases from J, with 18 bases between. The DNA for the CDR3 is TGTGCCAGCAGCTTAGAGGGACCCTTGCCCTTGGGCACTGAAGCTTTCTTT. As protein: CASSLEGPLPLGTEAFF.

This clonotype was seen a few times. This chain links TRBV5-1 with TRBJ2-5; the match to TRBD2 covers 15 bases. The CDR3 sequence is 17 residues long. CDR1 and CDR2 (germline): SGHRS, YFSETQ. J lost 0 bases, V lost 4 bases, and 4 bases had no gene match. The CDR3 loop reads CASSTGLAGGNQETQYF. CDR3 nucleotides: TGCGCCAGCAGCACCGGACTAGCGGGAGGGAACCAAGAGACCCAGTACTTC.

This clonotype was picked up many times. The chain uses TRBV4-1 and TRBJ2-3; D call uncertain. Germline-derived CDR1 and CDR2 are MGHRA and YSYEKL. This CDR3 is 14 amino acids long. Trimming left V 0 bases short and J 5 bases short, with 9 bases between. The CDR3 loop is CASSQDLGIDTQYF. The CDR3 nucleotides are TGCGCCAGCAGCCAAGATTTAGGAATAGATACGCAGTATTTT.

This clonotype has just a few counts. The V call is TRBV6-2 or TRBV6-3, the J call TRBJ2-2; D ambiguous. The germline V gene has CDR1 MNHEY and CDR2 SVGEGT. V was clipped by 7 bases and J by 5 bases, with 8 bases between them. The CDR3 covers 12 residues. The CDR3 DNA reads TGTGCCAGCACAGGCCAGACCGGGGAGCTGTTTTTT. Its translation is CASTGQTGELFF.

The rearrangement uses TRBV10-3 and TRBJ1-5; possible D gene TRBD1, 5 bases. Looked up from germline, CDR1 is ENHRY and CDR2 is SYGVKD. Trimming pared 5 bases from V and 1 base from J, leaving 9 bases between. CDR3 length: 14 amino acids. The CDR3 coding sequence is TGTGCCATCAGTCAGGGACCCAGCAATCAGCCCCAGCATTTT. This gives the protein CAISQGPSNQPQHF.

This clonotype was recorded many times. The rearrangement links TRBV29-1 to TRBJ1-1, with D uncertain. This CDR3 contains 13 residues. Trimming took off 4 bases at V and 1 base at J, with 10 bases between the two ends. Germline-derived CDR1 and CDR2 are SQVTM and ANQGSEA. In DNA form, the CDR3 reads TGCAGCGTTGGTCATGGCAAGAACACTGAAGCTTTCTTT. Its protein is CSVGHGKNTEAFF.

The chain is built from TRBV6-2 or TRBV6-3 and TRBJ2-1; D is possibly TRBD2 (6 bases). Germline V gene data show CDR1 as MNHEY and CDR2 as SVGEGT. This CDR3 is built from 14 residues. Trimming shortened V by 5 bases and J by 7 bases, and 15 bases separated the two germline ends. This CDR3 reads CASSRQRVRNEQFF. In DNA, the CDR3 is TGTGCCAGCAGTCGCCAGCGGGTTCGTAATGAGCAGTTCTTC.

Details on this clonotype: It may be a read error: a sequence one base away is much more abundant. The rearrangement uses TRBV20-1 and TRBJ2-1; D is possibly TRBD2 (5 bases). The V gene lost 1 base and the J gene lost 6 bases, with 13 bases spanning the gap. Germline-derived CDR1 and CDR2 are DFQATT and SNEGSKA (reference sequence). CDR3 length: 14 residues. This CDR3 reads CSARVPRTLNEQFF. The CDR3 DNA is TGCAGTGCTAGAGTTCCCCGGACTCTCAATGAGCAGTTCTTC.

The table lists this clonotype with many counts. This rearrangement joins TRBV20-1 to TRBJ1-5; D not certain. Per germline, CDR1 DFQATT and CDR2 SNEGSKA (reference sequence). The CDR3 consists of 11 residues. Trimming left V 7 bases short and J 6 bases short, with 10 bases between. CDR3 amino acids: CSDTHFQPQHF. The CDR3 nucleotides are TGCAGTGACACACACTTTCAGCCCCAGCATTTT.

CDR3 region: CASSLLQGANTEAFF. The CDR3 nucleotides are TGTGCCAGCAGTTTATTACAGGGGGCGAACACTGAAGCTTTCTTT. The rearrangement joins TRBV28 to TRBJ1-1; 9 nucleotides line up with TRBD1. The CDR3 extends over 15 amino acids. The germline V gene has CDR1 MDHEN and CDR2 SYDVKM. The trim removed 1 base at V and 1 base at J, leaving 1 base unmatched. Complete variable domain (other parts from reference TRBV28 and TRBJ1-1): DVKVTQSSRYLVKRTGEKVFLECVQDMDHENMFWYRQDPGLGLRLIYFSYDVKMKEKGDIPEGYSVSREKKERFSLILESASTNQTSMYLCASSLLQGANTEAFFGQGTRLTVV.

This clonotype was seen at least ten times. This chain connects TRBV10-3 to TRBJ2-5; 8 bases line up with TRBD2. The CDR3 totals 13 residues. Germline CDR1 ENHRY, CDR2 SYGVKD. With 8 bases clipped from V and 4 bases from J, the junction kept 6 bases outside the gene matches. The CDR3: CAIGREGPETQYF. The CDR3 bases are TGTGCCATCGGACGGGAGGGCCCAGAGACCCAGTACTTC.

This clonotype occurred many times. This rearrangement joins TRBV5-6 to TRBJ2-1; D not resolved. The germline V gene encodes CDR1 SGHDT and CDR2 YYEEEE. This CDR3 region has 14 residues. V dropped 2 bases and J dropped 5 bases, with 11 bases sitting between them. CDR3 amino acids: CASSFHDWNNEQFF. DNA of the CDR3: TGTGCCAGCAGCTTTCACGACTGGAACAATGAGCAGTTCTTC.

This clonotype has only a few counts. The chain couples TRBV28 to TRBJ2-4; 10 bases align to TRBD2. Germline V lookup: CDR1 MDHEN, CDR2 SYDVKM. Trimming took 6 bases from V and 0 from J; bases not matched to a gene: 11. This CDR3 comprises 18 residues. This CDR3 reads CASSRRLAGEIAKNIQYF. CDR3 bases: TGTGCCAGCAGCAGGCGGCTAGCGGGAGAGATAGCCAAAAACATTCAGTACTTC. The full variable domain, its missing parts supplied by reference TRBV28 and TRBJ2-4, is DVKVTQSSRYLVKRTGEKVFLECVQDMDHENMFWYRQDPGLGLRLIYFSYDVKMKEKGDIPEGYSVSREKKERFSLILESASTNQTSMYLCASSRRLAGEIAKNIQYFGAGTRLSVL.

This clonotype was recorded at least ten times. The genes are TRBV12-3 or TRBV12-4 and TRBJ1-2; D may be TRBD1 (5 bases). Trimming stripped 2 bases from V and 7 bases from J, with 14 bases between. The CDR3 has 14 amino acids. The DNA of the CDR3 is TGTGCCAGCAGTTTACAGGGATCATTAGGTGGCTACACCTTC. This codes for CASSLQGSLGGYTF.

This clonotype was seen more than once but under ten times. The chain combines TRBV20-1 with TRBJ2-3; tentatively, D is TRBD2 (6 bases). This CDR3 has 16 amino acids. Germline CDR1 reads DFQATT; CDR2 reads SNEGSKA (reference sequence). V was cut by 0 bases and J by 0 bases, with 13 bases left in between. DNA for the CDR3: TGCAGTGCTAGAGATTACGGGACTGGGAGCACAGATACGCAGTATTTT. It is translated as CSARDYGTGSTDTQYF.

This clonotype was seen many times. The V call is TRBV29-1, the J call TRBJ2-5; TRBD2 might be the D (6 bases). CDR1 SQVTM and CDR2 ANQGSEA come from the germline V gene. The CDR3 sequence is 18 residues long. V lost 8 bases and J 1 base, leaving 29 bases between the germline ends. Here the CDR3 DNA reads TGCAGCTCCCAAACGGCGGGACGGGATATGGAACCCCAAGAGACCCAGTACTTC. It yields the protein CSSQTAGRDMEPQETQYF. The full variable domain, its missing parts supplied by reference TRBV29-1 and TRBJ2-5, is SAVISQKPSRDICQRGTSLTIQCQVDSQVTMMFWYRQQPGQSLTLIATANQGSEATYESGFVIDKFPISRPNLTFSTLTVSNMSPEDSSIYLCSSQTAGRDMEPQETQYFGPGTRLLVL.

The CDR3 loop reads CASSGTGGNSGANVLTF. In DNA form, the CDR3 reads TGCGCCAGCAGCGGGACAGGGGGTAACTCTGGGGCCAACGTCCTGACTTTC. The chain uses TRBV5-1 and TRBJ2-6; 11 bases agree with TRBD1. The CDR3 covers 17 residues. Per germline, CDR1 SGHRS and CDR2 YFSETQ. Trimming took 4 bases from V and 0 from J; bases not matched to a gene: 3.

Only a few counts were recorded for this clonotype. The gene calls are TRBV12-3 or TRBV12-4 and TRBJ1-5, with a weak D call TRBD1 (5 bases). Trimming cost V 5 bases and J 3 bases, with 14 bases left between them. CDR3 length equals 15 residues. The CDR3 DNA follows: TGTGCCAGCAGTCCCCAGGGAGGAATCAATCAGCCCCAGCATTTT. Encoded protein: CASSPQGGINQPQHF.

This clonotype was observed a few times. The V call is TRBV4-3, the J call TRBJ2-7; 9 bases are a match to TRBD2. V dropped 8 bases and J dropped 7; count of bases not matched to a gene: 15. The CDR3 runs to 15 residues. In germline, CDR1 is LGHNA, CDR2 YSLEER. The CDR3 nucleotides read TGCGCCAGCTCCCAAGATGCGGGAGGGCCGAGTGAGCAGTACTTC. Translation: CASSQDAGGPSEQYF.

V usage is TRBV5-1 and J usage is TRBJ1-4; D call uncertain. The CDR3 loop spans 14 amino acids. V gave up 0 bases and J gave up 8 bases, with 11 bases separating them. The germline V gene encodes CDR1 SGHRS and CDR2 YFSETQ. The CDR3 nucleotides are TGCGCCAGCAGCTTGGGGACGGAGGGAGAAAAACTGTTTTTT. Its protein product is CASSLGTEGEKLFF.

This clonotype has only a few counts. DNA for the CDR3: TGCAGTGCTCCCACAAGCTGGACTAGCGCTCCCCACTCCTACAATGAGCAGTTCTTC. Residues: CSAPTSWTSAPHSYNEQFF. The chain employs TRBV20-1 and TRBJ2-1; 9 bases fit TRBD2. CDR1 and CDR2 from the germline V gene are DFQATT and SNEGSKA (reference sequence). This CDR3 comprises 19 residues. J lost 0 bases, V lost 5 bases, and 17 bases had no gene match.

This clonotype was counted only a few times. The V call is TRBV7-9, the J call TRBJ2-6; D call uncertain. V lost 10 bases and J lost 2, with 12 bases in between. The CDR3 spans 14 residues. Germline V gene lookup returns CDR1 SEHNR and CDR2 FQNEAQ (reference sequence). The DNA of the CDR3 is TGTGCCATCAAGCAAGGACCTGGGGCCAACGTCCTGACTTTC. Encoded protein: CAIKQGPGANVLTF.

This clonotype was observed a few times. The CDR3 is CASSQPQPSPLHF. CDR3 nucleotide sequence: TGTGCCAGCAGCCAGCCTCAACCCTCACCCCTCCACTTT. This sequence joins TRBV3-1 and TRBJ1-6; D unclear. The length of the CDR3 is 13 residues. The germline V gene encodes CDR1 LGHDT and CDR2 YNNKEL (reference sequence). Trimming cost V 3 bases and J 10 bases, with 10 bases left between them.

This clonotype appeared many times. This chain joins TRBV4-3 and TRBJ2-3; 8 bases map to TRBD1. Germline V gene data show CDR1 as LGHNA and CDR2 as YSLEER. With V trimmed by 1 base and J by 2 bases, 5 bases remained unmatched. There are 16 residues in the CDR3. The CDR3 protein is CASSQGHRGFTDTQYF. The DNA of the CDR3 is TGCGCCAGCAGCCAAGGTCACAGGGGGTTCACAGATACGCAGTATTTT.

The gene calls are TRBV30 and TRBJ2-2; D remains ambiguous. The V end lost 2 bases, the J end lost 0 bases, and 4 bases lay between the germline ends. CDR1 is GTSNPN, CDR2 SVGIG, per germline (reference sequence). CDR3 length equals 13 residues. The CDR3 DNA reads TGTGCCTGGAGTTCATCGAACACCGGGGAGCTGTTTTTT. This codes for CAWSSSNTGELFF.

With respect to this clonotype: A single base separates this from a much larger clone, so it may be a read error. This chain joins TRBV6-2 or TRBV6-3 and TRBJ2-2; TRBD1 is a possible D gene (6 bases). This CDR3 is built from 12 residues. CDR1 and CDR2 from the germline V gene are MNHEY and SVGEGT. The CDR3 is CASRTGTGELVF. The CDR3 DNA reads as TGTGCCAGCAGAACAGGGACCGGGGAGCTGGTTTTT.

The chain combines TRBV20-1 with TRBJ2-7, with D tentatively TRBD1 (6 bases). The germline V gene encodes CDR1 DFQATT and CDR2 SNEGSKA (reference sequence). This CDR3 is 13 amino acids long. The V end lost 1 base, the J end lost 2 bases, and 9 bases lay between the germline ends. CDR3 DNA sequence: TGCAGTGCTAGAGGACAGGCGCCCTACGAGCAGTACTTC. It is translated as CSARGQAPYEQYF.